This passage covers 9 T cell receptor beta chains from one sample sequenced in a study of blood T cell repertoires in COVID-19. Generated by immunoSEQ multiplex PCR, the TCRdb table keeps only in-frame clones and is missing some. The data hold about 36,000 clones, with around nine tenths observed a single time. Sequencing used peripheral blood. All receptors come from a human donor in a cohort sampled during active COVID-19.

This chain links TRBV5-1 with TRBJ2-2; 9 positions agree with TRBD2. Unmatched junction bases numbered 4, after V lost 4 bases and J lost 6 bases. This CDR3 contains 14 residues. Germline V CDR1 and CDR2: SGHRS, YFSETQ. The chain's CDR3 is CASSAGLAPGELFF. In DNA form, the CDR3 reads TGCGCCAGCAGCGCCGGACTAGCGCCCGGGGAGCTGTTTTTT.

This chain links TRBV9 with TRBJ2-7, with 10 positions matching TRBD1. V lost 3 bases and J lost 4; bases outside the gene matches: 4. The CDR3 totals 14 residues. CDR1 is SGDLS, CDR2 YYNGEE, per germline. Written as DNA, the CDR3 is TGTGCCAGCAGCGCCGCGGGACAGGGGTACGAGCAGTACTTC. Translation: CASSAAGQGYEQYF.

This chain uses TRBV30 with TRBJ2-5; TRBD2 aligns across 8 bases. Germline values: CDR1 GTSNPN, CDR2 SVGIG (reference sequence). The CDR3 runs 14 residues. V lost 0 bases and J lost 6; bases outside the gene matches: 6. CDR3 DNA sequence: TGTGCCTGGAGTGTGCGGGGGGCTCGGAAGACCCAGTACTTC. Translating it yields CAWSVRGARKTQYF.

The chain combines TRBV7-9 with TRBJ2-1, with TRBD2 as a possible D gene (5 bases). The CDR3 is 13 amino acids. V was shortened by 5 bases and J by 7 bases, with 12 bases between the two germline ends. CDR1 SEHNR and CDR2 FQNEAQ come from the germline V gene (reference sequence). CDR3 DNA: TGTGCCAGCAGCGACGGACTGCCTAATGAGCAGTTCTTC. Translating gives CASSDGLPNEQFF.

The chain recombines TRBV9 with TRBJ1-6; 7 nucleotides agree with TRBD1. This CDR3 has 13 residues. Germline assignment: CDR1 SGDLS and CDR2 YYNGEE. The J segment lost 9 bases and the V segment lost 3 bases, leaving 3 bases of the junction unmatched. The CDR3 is CASSATGFSPLHF. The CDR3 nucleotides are TGTGCCAGCAGCGCGACAGGGTTTTCACCCCTCCACTTT.

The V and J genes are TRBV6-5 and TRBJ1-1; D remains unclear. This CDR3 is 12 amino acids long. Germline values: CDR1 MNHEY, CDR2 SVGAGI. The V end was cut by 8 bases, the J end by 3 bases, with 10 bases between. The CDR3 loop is CASGLRDTEAFF. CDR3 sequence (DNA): TGTGCCAGCGGATTGCGGGACACTGAAGCTTTCTTT.

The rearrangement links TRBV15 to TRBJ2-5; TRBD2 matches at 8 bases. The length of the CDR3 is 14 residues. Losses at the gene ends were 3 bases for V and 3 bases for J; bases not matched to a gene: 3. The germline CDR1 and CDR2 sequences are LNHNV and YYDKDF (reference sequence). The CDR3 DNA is TGTGCCACCAGCAGTGGACTAGCTGAAGAGACCCAGTACTTC. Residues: CATSSGLAEETQYF.

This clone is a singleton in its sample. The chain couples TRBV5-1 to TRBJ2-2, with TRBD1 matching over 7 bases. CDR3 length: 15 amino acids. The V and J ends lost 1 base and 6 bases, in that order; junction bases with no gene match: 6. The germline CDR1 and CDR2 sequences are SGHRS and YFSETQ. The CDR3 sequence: CASSLTGVRSGELFF. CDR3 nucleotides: TGCGCCAGCAGCTTGACAGGGGTGCGATCCGGGGAGCTGTTTTTT.

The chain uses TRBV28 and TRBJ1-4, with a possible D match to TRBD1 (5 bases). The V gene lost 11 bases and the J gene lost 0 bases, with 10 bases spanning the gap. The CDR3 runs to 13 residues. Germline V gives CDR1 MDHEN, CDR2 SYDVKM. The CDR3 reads CASGGSTNEKLFF. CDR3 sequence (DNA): TGTGCCTCCGGGGGGTCAACTAATGAAAAACTGTTTTTT.